Below, 3 T cell receptor beta chains from the same sample are listed, as sequenced in a study of cytomegalovirus exposure and HLA in healthy donors. This PCR relied on a set of 60 Vbeta primers and 13 Jbeta primers. Only in-frame clones appear in the TCRdb table, and some are missing; sequencing was by immunoSEQ multiplex PCR. The sample yields about 130,000 clones, around 80% seen once. Sequenced input: PBMCs. All receptors derive from a female donor in good health and CMV-seronegative.

The chain is built from TRBV13 and TRBJ1-3; D is unclear. V lost 3 bases to trimming and J lost 4 bases, with 7 bases between them. Germline V gives CDR1 PRHDT, CDR2 FYEKMQ (reference sequence). The CDR3 length is 13 residues. In DNA, the CDR3 is TGTGCCAGCAGCTTGGCGGAGGGAAACACCATATATTTT. Its translation: CASSLAEGNTIYF.

This clone was counted a few times. The CDR3 DNA reads TGCGCCAGCAGCACGGACAGGGGAAGAGCTGGCTACACCTTC. Protein product: CASSTDRGRAGYTF. The chain links TRBV5-1 to TRBJ1-2; TRBD1 aligns across 9 bases. The CDR3 extends over 14 amino acids. V was clipped by 4 bases and J by 7 bases; unmatched bases: 8. Germline V gives CDR1 SGHRS, CDR2 YFSETQ.

This chain uses TRBV5-5 with TRBJ2-7; maybe TRBD2 (5 bases). The CDR3 loop spans 12 amino acids. The ends were cut back, 1 base at V and 6 bases at J, with 8 bases in the middle. Germline lookup yields CDR1 SGHKS and CDR2 YYEKEE (reference sequence). The CDR3 loop reads CASSLPGVEQYF. In nucleotides, the CDR3 is TGTGCCAGCAGCTTGCCCGGGGTCGAGCAGTACTTC.